Listed here are 8 T cell receptor beta chains from one sample, sequenced in a study of cytomegalovirus exposure and HLA in healthy donors. In the PCR, 60 Vbeta and 13 Jbeta primers were used. Some clones are missing from TCRdb's copy, which holds only in-frame ones; the method was immunoSEQ multiplex PCR. This sample has roughly 180,000 clones; around four fifths occur once, and the top ten carry 1.3%. The material sequenced was PBMCs. These receptors were collected from a man aged 30 to 45 in good health and CMV-seronegative.

This chain connects TRBV5-1 to TRBJ1-3; D might be TRBD1 (5 bases). Trimming removed 5 bases from V and 4 bases from J, with 13 bases in between. Germline assignment: CDR1 SGHRS and CDR2 YFSETQ. CDR3 size: 14 residues. The CDR3 DNA reads as TGCGCCAGCAGACAAACAGGATTAGGAAACACCATATATTTT. It encodes CASRQTGLGNTIYF.

The V and J genes are TRBV5-4 and TRBJ2-6; tentative D call: TRBD2 (7 bases). The CDR3 consists of 14 residues. Trimming stripped 5 bases from V and 4 bases from J, with 10 bases between. CDR1 is SGHNT, CDR2 YYREEE, per germline (reference sequence). Written as DNA, the CDR3 is TGTGCCAGCAGTGGGGGGGCCGGGGCCAACGTCCTGACTTTC. Its translation: CASSGGAGANVLTF.

This clone was counted between two and nine times. The gene calls are TRBV7-6 and TRBJ2-1; 7 positions agree with TRBD2. The CDR3 spans 16 residues. Trimming removed 5 bases from V and 7 bases from J; junction bases left unmatched: 14. CDR1 and CDR2 from the germline V gene are SGHVS and FNYEAQ. CDR3 coding DNA: TGTGCCAGCAGCCGAGAATACGGGGGAGGGCAAAATGAGCAGTTCTTC. It codes for CASSREYGGGQNEQFF.

Concerning this clone: One end of the junction fails to match germline, which may point to a read error. The V call is TRBV7-7, the J call TRBJ2-7; 7 nucleotides line up with TRBD1. This CDR3 region has 14 residues. Germline values: CDR1 SSHAT, CDR2 FNYEAQ (reference sequence). This CDR3 reads CASSLDRYSYEQYF. The CDR3 region has the DNA TGTGCTAGCAGCCTGGACAGGTACTCCTACGAGCAGTACTTC.

The chain carries TRBV4-2 and TRBJ1-1, with TRBD1 matching over 7 bases. This CDR3 has 14 residues. CDR1 and CDR2 (germline): LGHNA, YNFKEQ. V shed 2 bases and J 1 base; nucleotides not matched to a gene: 1. DNA for the CDR3: TGTGCCAGCAGCCAACAGGGGGAGAACACTGAAGCTTTCTTT. This encodes CASSQQGENTEAFF.

This chain connects TRBV7-5 to TRBJ1-5; TRBD1, as called in the table, went unchecked against the DNA. TRBV7-5 is labeled a pseudogene. The CDR3 is 15 amino acids. In DNA form, the CDR3 reads TGTGCCAGAAGCTTGGGCGGGACAGGGCATCAGCCCCAGCATTTT. Its translation is CARSLGGTGHQPQHF.

Only a few counts were recorded for this clone. The V and J genes are TRBV18 and TRBJ1-3; no firm D call. CDR1 KGHSH and CDR2 LQKENI come from the germline V gene. The CDR3 runs to 16 residues. V lost 3 bases and J lost 0, with 12 bases in between. CDR3 region: CASSPSGGRSGNTIYF. As DNA, the CDR3 is TGTGCCAGCTCACCCTCGGGCGGGCGCTCTGGAAACACCATATATTTT.

This rearrangement joins TRBV28 to TRBJ2-3, with TRBD2 matching over 8 bases. CDR3 length equals 16 residues. Germline-derived CDR1 and CDR2 are MDHEN and SYDVKM. Unmatched junction bases numbered 4, after V lost 2 bases and J lost 0 bases. The CDR3 reads CASSLRGGASTDTQYF. CDR3 coding DNA: TGTGCCAGCAGTTTACGGGGGGGAGCTAGCACAGATACGCAGTATTTT.